This passage covers 22 T cell receptor beta chains from one sample sequenced in a study of tumor-infiltrating lymphocytes in primary liver carcinoma (dated by TCRdb to about 2017). The sequencer listed for this sample is Illumina HiSeq 2500. Using a constant-region primer and ProtoScript II reverse transcriptase, TCRbeta-specific cDNA was reverse-transcribed from 450 to 650 ng total RNA. Construction of the TCRbeta libraries relied on three nested rounds of multiplex PCR, following a slightly modified ARM-PCR procedure. Multiplex TRBV1-TRBV30 forward primers and a Cbeta reverse primer were used in the first two PCR rounds, each of which was run for 10 cycles. The public reads were reprocessed in TCRdb via fastp at Q25 and MiXCR, keeping in-frame beta chains. Each entry merges the rows of one CDR3 protein and shows their most common DNA and genes. This sample lists 300,000 to 350,000 distinct CDR3 sequences; 65% were detected once. Of the sample, roughly 6.5% falls within the top ten clones.

RNA from unsorted whole blood was extracted with TRIzol reagent, and germline DNA was obtained with the DNeasy Blood & Tissue kit. Sample: peripheral blood. The source of these receptors is a middle-aged man with primary liver carcinoma and hepatitis B virus infection.

Notes on this clonotype: This could be a read error, since a much larger clone is one nucleotide away. CDR3 coding DNA: TGTGCCAGCAGTTACTTCGGGGATCGGGACGAGCAGCACTTC. Translation gives CASSYFGDRDEQHF. The V call is TRBV6-5, the J call TRBJ2-7, with D tentatively TRBD1 or TRBD2 (5 bases each). The CDR3 runs 14 residues. The germline CDR1 and CDR2 sequences are MNHEY and SVGAGI.

Notes on this clonotype: A junction boundary mismatches the germline segment, possibly from a read error. The chain combines TRBV4-2 with TRBJ2-5; TRBD2 matches 10 bases. Germline V CDR1 and CDR2: LGHNA, YNFKEQ. The CDR3 is made up of 18 amino acids. The CDR3 bases are TGTGCCAGCAGCCAAGCACTAGCGGGAACGATGCCCCAAGAGACCCAATACTTC. This codes for CASSQALAGTMPQETQYF.

V gene TRBV11-2 combines with J gene TRBJ1-2; D not certain. CDR1 is SGHAT and CDR2 is FQNNGV in the germline V gene. V lost 1 base and J lost 5, with 14 bases in between. The CDR3 contains 15 residues. CDR3 amino acids: CASSLVWRTEYGYTF. The CDR3 nucleotides read TGTGCCAGCAGCTTAGTTTGGCGTACGGAGTATGGCTACACCTTC.

The gene calls are TRBV11-2 and TRBJ1-2, with D possibly being TRBD1 (6 bases). This CDR3 is built from 13 residues. Trimming took off 7 bases at V and 2 bases at J, with 11 bases between the two ends. The germline V gene encodes CDR1 SGHAT and CDR2 FQNNGV. The CDR3 DNA reads as TGTGCCAGCAACCAAGACAGGAACTATGGCTACACCTTC. Protein product: CASNQDRNYGYTF. Looking up the rest from reference TRBV11-2 and TRBJ1-2 gives the full variable domain: EAGVAQSPRYKIIEKRQSVAFWCNPISGHATLYWYQQILGQGPKLLIQFQNNGVVDDSQLPKDRFSAERLKGVDSTLKIQPAKLEDSAVYLCASNQDRNYGYTFGSGTRLTVV.

Concerning this clonotype itself: With a much larger clone just one base away, this may be a read error. The chain joins TRBV6-2 or TRBV6-3 to TRBJ1-2; D perhaps matches TRBD1 (5 bases). Germline lookup yields CDR1 MNHEY and CDR2 SVGEGT. The CDR3 covers 16 residues. In nucleotides, the CDR3 is TGTGCCAGCAGTTACGAGTGGCGGGGCGCAGGATATGACTACACCTTC. This gives the protein CASSYEWRGAGYDYTF.

The J gene is TRBJ2-7, the V gene TRBV2; 7 bases align to TRBD1. This CDR3 has 13 residues. The ends lost 6 bases at V and 3 bases at J; junction bases unmatched: 5. CDR1 is SNHLY, CDR2 FYNNEI, per germline. The CDR3 protein is CASREQGFYEQYF. The CDR3, as DNA: TGTGCCAGCAGGGAACAGGGGTTCTACGAGCAGTACTTC.

This clonotype was detected a few times. This sequence joins TRBV5-1 and TRBJ2-6; no reliable D call. The germline V and J ends were trimmed by 0 bases and 4 bases, with 11 bases remaining between them. The CDR3 runs 16 residues. CDR1 is SGHRS and CDR2 is YFSETQ in the germline V gene. The DNA for the CDR3 is TGCGCCAGCAGCTTGGCGCTTGGCTCGGGGGCCAACGTCCTGACTTTC. This encodes CASSLALGSGANVLTF.

This clonotype has just a few counts. This chain links TRBV6-6 with TRBJ1-3; D gene unclear. The CDR3 is made up of 13 amino acids. Between the trimmed V and J ends, which lost 7 bases and 0 bases, there was a span of 7 bases. Germline CDR1 and CDR2: MNHNY and SVGAGI (reference sequence). The CDR3 region has the DNA TGTGCCAGCAATGAGAACTCTGGAAACACCATATATTTT. It is translated as CASNENSGNTIYF.

A note on this clonotype: A much larger clone is a single base away; this may be a read error. The DNA for the CDR3 is TGTGCCAGCAGTGAAATGTTCCGGGACCCAAGGTGGAATACGCAGTATTTT. Translation: CASSEMFRDPRWNTQYF. The V call is TRBV6-1, the J call TRBJ2-3, with D perhaps TRBD1 or TRBD2 (5 bases each). The CDR3 has 17 residues. Trimming shortened V by 2 bases and J by 7 bases, and 22 bases separated the two germline ends. Germline V gene data show CDR1 as MNHNS and CDR2 as SASEGT.

This chain joins TRBV27 and TRBJ2-5; D is unresolved. Trimming removed 5 bases from V and 3 bases from J, with 10 bases in between. The length of the CDR3 is 13 residues. Germline V gives CDR1 MNHEY, CDR2 SMNVEV (reference sequence). The chain's CDR3 is CASSPQMKETQYF. The CDR3 DNA reads as TGTGCCAGCAGTCCACAAATGAAAGAGACCCAGTACTTC.

The J gene is TRBJ2-1, the V gene TRBV24-1, with a possible D match to TRBD1 (6 bases). With 9 bases removed from V and 5 bases from J, the gap between germline ends came to 22 bases. CDR3 size: 16 residues. CDR1 and CDR2 (germline): KGHDR, SFDVKD. Here the CDR3 reads CATARTPGTTDNEQFF. In DNA, the CDR3 is TGTGCCACCGCCAGGACCCCTGGGACAACCGACAATGAGCAGTTCTTC.

This clonotype was picked up many times. The rearrangement joins TRBV6-6 to TRBJ1-1; D is undetermined. The V gene's germline CDR1 is MNHNY and CDR2 SVGAGI (reference sequence). The V and J ends lost 2 bases and 1 base respectively, with 5 bases between them. This CDR3 has 13 amino acids. CDR3 loop: CASSYVANTEAFF. As DNA, the CDR3 is TGTGCCAGCAGTTACGTTGCGAACACTGAAGCTTTCTTT.

The rearrangement joins TRBV10-2 to TRBJ1-2; D possibly corresponds to TRBD1 (6 bases). The CDR3 covers 13 residues. V dropped 6 bases and J dropped 4 bases, with 12 bases sitting between them. The germline V gene encodes CDR1 WSHSY and CDR2 SAAADI. As DNA, the CDR3 is TGCGCCAGCAGCCCCGGACAGACCTATGGCTACACCTTC. It yields the protein CASSPGQTYGYTF.

For this clonotype: Here the CDR3 omits its conserved ending phenylalanine or tryptophan, so a read error is the likely source. The rearrangement joins TRBV28 to TRBJ2-5; no reliable D call. Germline lookup yields CDR1 MDHEN and CDR2 SYDVKM. V dropped 3 bases and J dropped 4 bases, with 9 bases sitting between them. This CDR3 has 13 amino acids. As DNA, the CDR3 is TGTGCCAGCAGTTTCCTCTCTCCAGAGACCCAGTACCTC. Its protein product is CASSFLSPETQYL.

This clonotype was seen a few times. This chain links TRBV11-2 with TRBJ2-5, with D tentatively TRBD1 (7 bases). With 5 bases removed from V and 1 base from J, the gap between germline ends came to 11 bases. This CDR3 spans 14 amino acids. Germline V lookup: CDR1 SGHAT, CDR2 FQNNGV. The CDR3 spells CASSGGGGQETQYF. In DNA form, the CDR3 reads TGTGCCAGCAGCGGAGGGGGCGGCCAAGAGACCCAGTACTTC.

This clonotype appeared a few times. The chain couples TRBV5-1 to TRBJ2-5, with D hard to call. The CDR3 extends over 14 amino acids. V lost 4 bases, J lost 2 bases, and 12 bases lay in between. The germline V gene encodes CDR1 SGHRS and CDR2 YFSETQ. The CDR3, as DNA: TGCGCCAGCAGCCCGTACGACTTACAAGAGACCCAGTACTTC. It specifies CASSPYDLQETQYF.

A remark on this clonotype: One junction end does not reproduce the germline sequence, and a read error may be involved. V gene TRBV4-2 combines with J gene TRBJ2-7; maybe TRBD2 (6 bases). Germline V gene lookup returns CDR1 LGHNA and CDR2 YNFKEQ. The length of the CDR3 is 16 residues. The CDR3 sequence is CASRQDKCSGVYEQYF. The CDR3 nucleotides are TGTGCCAGCAGGCAAGATAAGTGTTCGGGAGTGTACGAGCAGTACTTC.

The chain uses TRBV6-6 and TRBJ2-7; 11 bases map to TRBD1. CDR3 length: 15 amino acids. Per the germline V gene, CDR1 is MNHNY and CDR2 is SVGAGI (reference sequence). V trimming: 0 bases; J trimming: 5 bases; junction bases outside the gene matches: 3. CDR3 sequence: CASSYSKDRGHEQYF. The CDR3 DNA reads TGTGCCAGCAGTTACTCGAAGGACAGGGGGCACGAGCAGTACTTC.

This clonotype was detected ten times or more. The J gene is TRBJ1-3, the V gene TRBV6-6; the D is unclear. The CDR3 length is 16 residues. V lost 2 bases and J 4 bases, leaving 15 bases between the germline ends. Germline V lookup: CDR1 MNHNY, CDR2 SVGAGI (reference sequence). The CDR3 reads CASSYRGAWGGNTIYF. CDR3 sequence (DNA): TGTGCCAGCAGTTACCGGGGAGCTTGGGGAGGAAACACCATATATTTT.

CDR3 sequence (DNA): TGTGCCAGCAGCTTTAGGTGGGATGAGCAGTTCTTC. Translating gives CASSFRWDEQFF. The V gene is TRBV11-3, the J gene TRBJ2-1; no reliable D call. V lost 3 bases and J lost 8, with 8 bases in between. CDR3 length: 12 amino acids. Germline V CDR1 and CDR2: SGHNT, YENEEA.

There are many counts of this clonotype. This chain uses TRBV6-1 with TRBJ2-6, with 11 positions matching TRBD1. J lost 0 bases, V lost 7 bases, and 11 bases had no gene match. Germline loops: CDR1 MNHNS, CDR2 SASEGT. The CDR3 length is 19 residues. The CDR3 loop reads CASNRAPGQGDSGANVLTF. The CDR3 region has the DNA TGTGCCAGCAACAGAGCTCCGGGACAGGGGGACTCTGGGGCCAACGTCCTGACTTTC.

The rearrangement links TRBV11-2 to TRBJ2-3, with unresolved D. The end of the DNA fits TRBJ1-5 better, so the J call may be wrong. The V gene's germline CDR1 is SGHAT and CDR2 FQNNGV. The CDR3 has 16 residues. The CDR3 nucleotides read TGTGCCAGCAGCTTGGATCTGCCGGGAAACACAGATACGCAGCATTTT. Amino acids: CASSLDLPGNTDTQHF.